This T cell receptor (beta chain) was recorded in a study of regulatory T cells in long-lasting Graves disease. Time point given: newly diagnosed GD, antithyroid drugs for less than 3 months. The TCR library was made from RNA that had been extracted from PBMCs in TRIzol. All patients originated from an endocrinology department located in Xi'an, China. Arm-PCR of CDR3 regions with iRepertoire HTBI primers generated TCR beta libraries. One entry per CDR3 protein results from TCRdb running MiXCR on the multiplex PCR reads. Of roughly 350,000 distinct CDR3 sequences detected, around 16% appear once; the ten largest clones hold about 19%. Germline V lookup: CDR1 MNHGY, CDR2 SVAAGI. With V trimmed by 2 bases and J by 4 bases, 3 bases remained unmatched. The CDR3 extends over 15 amino acids. This sample was shared with a second study, whose subject was T cells in Graves' hyperthyroidism and ophthalmopathy.

The V and J genes are TRBV6-9 and TRBJ1-1; 11 positions match TRBD1. Material: peripheral blood mononuclear cells (PBMCs), obtained at new diagnosis, from a patient treated with antithyroid drugs. The TCR sequence derives from a woman aged 18-35 years with Graves disease. The CDR3 sequence: CASSYGTGGFTEAFF. The DNA of the CDR3 is TGTGCCAGCAGTTATGGGACAGGGGGATTCACTGAAGCTTTCTTT.